The 2 T cell receptor beta chains below were found in one sample sequenced in a study of regulatory T cells in long-lasting Graves disease. Building the TCR beta libraries relied on iRepertoire HTBI primers, and CDR3 regions underwent Arm-PCR. One entry per CDR3 protein, called by TCRdb with MiXCR from the multiplex PCR reads. The repertoire holds about 430,000 distinct CDR3 sequences, with about 21% as singletons. Time point of the sample: persistent/refractory GD, antithyroid drugs over 5 years with positive TRAb. PBMCs were the source of the RNA used for TCR sequencing. Sequenced material: peripheral blood mononuclear cells (PBMCs), taken when the disease was refractory, from a patient treated with antithyroid drugs. The source of these receptors is a female donor with Graves disease.

This clonotype was recorded many times. The CDR3 sequence: CASSWTGDSNQPQHF. The CDR3 nucleotides read TGTGCCAGCAGCTGGACAGGGGATAGCAATCAGCCCCAGCATTTT. V gene TRBV5-5 combines with J gene TRBJ1-5; 9 bases align to TRBD1. CDR1 SGHKS and CDR2 YYEKEE come from the germline V gene (reference sequence). V shed 3 bases, J shed 0 bases, and the junction held 1 base outside the gene matches. This CDR3 comprises 15 residues.

This clonotype has at least ten counts. V usage is TRBV28 and J usage is TRBJ2-7; TRBD2 matches at 7 bases. The germline V gene has CDR1 MDHEN and CDR2 SYDVKM. CDR3 size: 12 residues. Trimming took 7 bases from V and 3 from J; bases not matched to a gene: 3. The CDR3 region is CASTPGGYEQYF. The DNA for the CDR3 is TGTGCCAGCACCCCGGGGGGCTACGAGCAGTACTTC.